Below, 19 T cell receptor beta chains from the same sample are listed, as sequenced in a study of shared clonotypes between healthy human individuals. Data came from immunoSEQ multiplex PCR; TCRdb stores just in-frame clones and leaves some out. The sample yields a few million clones, about 94% seen once. The sequenced sample consisted of naive CD4+ T cells sorted from blood. Noted subset: CD45RA+ positively selected. The receptors were gathered from a man younger than 30 in good health.

The chain couples TRBV10-3 to TRBJ2-7, with a possible D match to TRBD2 (7 bases). Germline V gene lookup returns CDR1 ENHRY and CDR2 SYGVKD. Trimming pared 2 bases from V and 7 bases from J, leaving 15 bases between. This CDR3 comprises 14 residues. The CDR3 DNA follows: TGTGCCATCAGTGAGAGTGGGGGGGCAATGGAGCAGTACTTC. It is translated as CAISESGGAMEQYF.

The V call is TRBV7-6, the J call TRBJ1-2; 8 bases align to TRBD1. The CDR3 totals 17 residues. Germline CDR1 and CDR2: SGHVS and FNYEAQ. Trimming took 5 bases from V and 3 from J; bases not matched to a gene: 14. CDR3 loop: CASSRTTGGSYHYGYTF. In DNA, the CDR3 is TGTGCCAGCAGCCGAACCACAGGGGGGTCATATCACTATGGCTACACCTTC.

This rearrangement joins TRBV5-1 to TRBJ1-1, with TRBD1 identical over 8 bases. This CDR3 has 14 residues. The V gene's germline CDR1 is SGHRS and CDR2 YFSETQ. V lost 4 bases and J lost 2; bases outside the gene matches: 4. In nucleotides, the CDR3 is TGCGCCAGCAGCCCGGGACAGGCCAACACTGAAGCTTTCTTT. It specifies CASSPGQANTEAFF.

Regarding this clone: Other DNA sequences in the sample encode the same CDR3. The V and J genes are TRBV20-1 and TRBJ2-5; 7 bases fit TRBD1. The CDR3 extends over 11 amino acids. Germline V lookup: CDR1 DFQATT, CDR2 SNEGSKA (reference sequence). With V trimmed by 4 bases and J by 5 bases, 1 base remained unmatched. In nucleotides, the CDR3 is TGCAGTGCTACGACAGGGGAGACCCAGTACTTC. It is translated as CSATTGETQYF.

On this clone itself: Additional DNA sequences in this sample encode the identical CDR3. V and J are TRBV9 and TRBJ2-7; 9 bases line up with TRBD2. J lost 2 bases, V lost 0 bases, and 3 bases had no gene match. Germline values: CDR1 SGDLS, CDR2 YYNGEE. This CDR3 has 15 amino acids. The CDR3 loop is CASSVGAGGTYEQYF. The CDR3 nucleotides are TGTGCCAGCAGCGTAGGAGCGGGGGGAACCTACGAGCAGTACTTC.

The J gene is TRBJ1-3, the V gene TRBV30; 7 bases align to TRBD1. V lost 0 bases and J lost 8; bases outside the gene matches: 4. CDR3 size: 13 residues. Germline V gives CDR1 GTSNPN, CDR2 SVGIG (reference sequence). The CDR3 coding sequence is TGTGCCTGGAGTGTGACAGGGCGGGACACCATATATTTT. Translated, it gives CAWSVTGRDTIYF.

CDR3 nucleotide sequence: TGTGCCTGGAGTGTAATAGAAACCTACGAGCAGTACTTC. Encoded protein: CAWSVIETYEQYF. The chain links TRBV30 to TRBJ2-7; D remains unclear. Germline values: CDR1 GTSNPN, CDR2 SVGIG (reference sequence). Trimming left V 0 bases short and J 2 bases short, with 8 bases between. The CDR3 sequence is 13 residues long.

A word on this clone: The same CDR3 arises from other DNA sequences in this sample as well. The V and J genes are TRBV29-1 and TRBJ2-7; 15 positions match TRBD2. This CDR3 spans 13 amino acids. Germline values: CDR1 SQVTM, CDR2 ANQGSEA. V shed 6 bases and J 4 bases; nucleotides not matched to a gene: 1. The DNA of the CDR3 is TGCAGCGTGGGACTAGCGGGAGGTTACGAGCAGTACTTC. Translation gives CSVGLAGGYEQYF.

The rearrangement joins TRBV5-1 to TRBJ2-1; possible D gene TRBD2, 6 bases. This CDR3 spans 13 amino acids. Trimming shortened V by 0 bases and J by 9 bases, and 10 bases separated the two germline ends. Looked up from germline, CDR1 is SGHRS and CDR2 is YFSETQ. The CDR3 sequence is CASSLVGGLEQFF. CDR3 nucleotides: TGCGCCAGCAGCTTGGTGGGGGGTCTTGAGCAGTTCTTC.

This chain uses TRBV2 with TRBJ2-5, with TRBD1 as a possible D gene (7 bases). CDR1 and CDR2 from the germline V gene are SNHLY and FYNNEI. The CDR3 length is 14 residues. Trimming left V 6 bases short and J 1 base short, with 12 bases between. CDR3 residues: CASSPQGGQETQYF. The CDR3 region has the DNA TGTGCCAGCAGCCCTCAGGGGGGCCAAGAGACCCAGTACTTC. Together with reference TRBV2 and TRBJ2-5, the CDR3 gives the full variable domain: EPEVTQTPSHQVTQMGQEVILRCVPISNHLYFYWYRQILGQKVEFLVSFYNNEISEKSEIFDDQFSVERPDGSNFTLKIRSTKLEDSAMYFCASSPQGGQETQYFGPGTRLLVL.

The chain joins TRBV7-8 to TRBJ2-6, with 8 bases lining up with TRBD1. The CDR3 is 17 amino acids. In germline, CDR1 is SGHVS, CDR2 FQNEAQ. Trimming took 3 bases from V and 0 from J; bases not matched to a gene: 4. In nucleotides, the CDR3 is TGTGCCAGCAGCTTGGGGACAGGCTTCTCTGGGGCCAACGTCCTGACTTTC. This gives the protein CASSLGTGFSGANVLTF.

V gene TRBV6-5 combines with J gene TRBJ2-7, with 14 bases that match TRBD2. The CDR3 has 16 amino acids. V shed 0 bases and J 7 bases; nucleotides not matched to a gene: 5. Germline V gene data show CDR1 as MNHEY and CDR2 as SVGAGI. This chain's CDR3 is CASSYSGTSGGWEQYF. The CDR3 region has the DNA TGTGCCAGCAGTTACTCGGGGACTAGCGGGGGCTGGGAGCAGTACTTC.

The V and J genes are TRBV6-6 and TRBJ1-2; perhaps TRBD1 as D (6 bases). The germline gives CDR1 MNHNY, CDR2 SVGAGI (reference sequence). Trimming pared 4 bases from V and 2 bases from J, leaving 17 bases between. The CDR3 extends over 16 amino acids. The CDR3 sequence: CASSSVVDSPNYGYTF. DNA of the CDR3: TGTGCCAGCAGTTCCGTAGTGGACAGCCCCAACTATGGCTACACCTTC.

The chain has TRBV11-1 and TRBJ2-5; 8 nucleotides agree with TRBD1. V gave up 5 bases and J gave up 0 bases; unmatched junction bases: 2. CDR1 SGHAT and CDR2 FQDESV come from the germline V gene (reference sequence). CDR3 length: 14 amino acids. The DNA for the CDR3 is TGTGCCAGCAGCCGGACAGGGAACCAAGAGACCCAGTACTTC. Residues: CASSRTGNQETQYF.

This chain joins TRBV2 and TRBJ1-1, with TRBD1 identical over 7 bases. CDR3 length: 14 amino acids. Trimming took 8 bases from V and 1 from J; bases not matched to a gene: 7. Germline values: CDR1 SNHLY, CDR2 FYNNEI. The CDR3 DNA follows: TGTGCCAGCCGACGGGGGACAGAGAACACTGAAGCTTTCTTT. Encoded protein: CASRRGTENTEAFF.

J is TRBJ1-5 and V is TRBV28; 7 bases agree with TRBD1. There are 16 residues in the CDR3. V shed 5 bases, J shed 3 bases, and the junction held 10 bases outside the gene matches. Per germline, CDR1 MDHEN and CDR2 SYDVKM. The CDR3 loop is CASSPPKDRTNQPQHF. The CDR3, as DNA: TGTGCCAGCAGTCCCCCCAAGGACAGGACCAATCAGCCCCAGCATTTT.

The chain uses TRBV6-1 and TRBJ2-1; TRBD1 matches 7 bases. V was pared by 7 bases and J by 5 bases, with 11 bases of the junction left unmatched. Germline V lookup: CDR1 MNHNS, CDR2 SASEGT. The CDR3 has 15 amino acids. CDR3 protein: CASILGQVGDNEQFF. Here the CDR3 DNA reads TGTGCCAGCATCCTAGGACAGGTGGGGGACAATGAGCAGTTCTTC.

The chain couples TRBV28 to TRBJ1-1; unclear D gene. Germline lookup yields CDR1 MDHEN and CDR2 SYDVKM. V was clipped by 5 bases and J by 10 bases, with 11 bases between them. The CDR3 is 11 residues long. The CDR3 loop is CASSVTALAFF. CDR3 DNA sequence: TGTGCCAGCAGTGTTACAGCGTTAGCTTTCTTT.

The chain couples TRBV5-6 to TRBJ2-5; TRBD1 aligns across 9 bases. The germline gives CDR1 SGHDT, CDR2 YYEEEE. V lost 0 bases to trimming and J lost 4 bases; unmatched junction nucleotides: 10. This CDR3 comprises 17 residues. CDR3 bases: TGTGCCAGCAGCTTGGGGGCCTCCGGGACAGGGATAGAGACCCAGTACTTC. Translating gives CASSLGASGTGIETQYF.